This is a list of T cell receptor beta chains from one sample in a study of T-cell memory formation after mild COVID-19. TCRdb reanalysed the 5' RACE reads using MiXCR and keeps one entry per CDR3 protein. The profile shows tens of thousands of distinct CDR3 sequences, less than 15% of them singletons. Sequenced sample: PBMCs or a T cell subset sorted from them (not recorded which). These receptor sequences come from a man aged 18-30 years who had mild COVID-19 (a few samples of this study predate the infection). Cell type and time point are not known. The CDR3 runs from the conserved cysteine through the conserved F or W. D genes are given only for firm matches. For some rows the clone size is stated as once, few or many, or as a class when expanded; others skip it.

TRBD1	TRBJ2-2	NA	TRBV14	TGTGCCAGCAGCCTGGGACAGGTCTTTCCCGGGGAGCTGTTTTTT	CASSLGQVFPGELFF
TRBD1	TRBJ2-3	NA	TRBV28	TGTGCCAGCAGTTTAGGGACAGGGGTTCCAGATACGCAGTATTTT	CASSLGTGVPDTQYF
NA	TRBJ1-1	NA	TRBV12-3/TRBV12-4	TGTGCCAGCAGGTGGGAGGGCACTGAAGCTTTCTTT	CASRWEGTEAFF
NA	TRBJ1-5	few	TRBV7-2	TGTGCCAGCAGCTCCCCTGACAGGAGCAATCAGCCCCAGCATTTT	CASSSPDRSNQPQHF
TRBD2	TRBJ2-1	NA	TRBV29-1	TGCAGCGGTGATCCGGGACTAGCGGGGGGGCCGCACAATGAGCAGTTCTTC	CSGDPGLAGGPHNEQFF
TRBD2	TRBJ2-1	NA	TRBV7-9	TGTGCCAGCAGCCCTCAGCGGGGGGCGTCCTACAATGAGCAGTTCTTC	CASSPQRGASYNEQFF
NA	TRBJ2-7	many	TRBV9	TGTGCCAGCAGCCCAACACTTGGAGAAACGCGGGAGCAGTACTTC	CASSPTLGETREQYF
NA	TRBJ2-5	few	TRBV10-2	TGCGCCATCAAAATGGGAGAGACCCAGTACTTC	CAIKMGETQYF
NA	TRBJ2-1	NA	TRBV5-5	TGTGCCAGCAGGGGGATGGGGGCTTACAATGAGCAGTTCTTC	CASRGMGAYNEQFF
NA	TRBJ2-5	NA	TRBV4-3	TGCGCCAGCAGCCAAGTGGGGTTACAAGAGACCCAGTACTTC	CASSQVGLQETQYF
NA	TRBJ2-7	many	TRBV20-1	TGCAGTGCTATCCACGGCGTGTACGAGCAGTACTTC	CSAIHGVYEQYF
TRBD2	TRBJ2-1	NA	TRBV5-1	TGCGCCAGCAGCTTGTTCCAACTAGCGGGGGCCTACAATGAGCAGTTCTTC	CASSLFQLAGAYNEQFF
TRBD2	TRBJ2-5	NA	TRBV10-2	TGCGCCTCATGCGGGGGGCCTACTAATATAGGGACCCAGTACTTC	CASCGGPTNIGTQYF
TRBD2	TRBJ2-3	few	TRBV7-2	TGTGCCAGCAGCCCCTGGAGCGGGGGAGGCACAGATACGCAGTATTTT	CASSPWSGGGTDTQYF
NA	TRBJ1-2	NA	TRBV27	TGTGCCAGCAGTTGGTCGGGGGCGCGGGGCTACACCTTC	CASSWSGARGYTF
NA	TRBJ1-1	few	TRBV9	TGTGCCAGCAGCGTCCTCGGGGCGGCGAACACTGAAGCTTTCTTT	CASSVLGAANTEAFF
NA	TRBJ1-2	NA	TRBV5-1	TGCGCCAGCAGCTTGGATGCAGACTATGGCTACACCTTC	CASSLDADYGYTF
NA	TRBJ2-7	NA	TRBV13	TGTGCCAGCAGCCTACAGGGAATCCCCCACGAGCAGTACTTC	CASSLQGIPHEQYF
TRBD1	TRBJ1-2	few	TRBV25-1	TGTGCCAGCAGCCAGGGACAGGGGGGCGGCTACACCTTC	CASSQGQGGGYTF
NA	TRBJ2-3	NA	TRBV3-1	TGTGCCAGCAGCCATCTTATAGCGCAGGGTCCAGATACGCAGTATTTT	CASSHLIAQGPDTQYF
NA	TRBJ2-3	few	TRBV5-1	TGCGCCAGCAGCCCTGGACTGACTAGCACAGATACGCAGTATTTT	CASSPGLTSTDTQYF
NA	TRBJ2-1	NA	TRBV9	TGTGCCAGCAGCGTTAACGGCAATGAGCAGTTCTTC	CASSVNGNEQFF
NA	TRBJ1-5	few	TRBV19	TGTGCCAGTACCTACCCTGGGCGGCCCCAGCATTTT	CASTYPGRPQHF
NA	TRBJ1-1	few	TRBV2	TGTGCCAGCACTCAACATGGGCCGGACGCCCGGGGGAACACTGAAGCTTTCTTT	CASTQHGPDARGNTEAFF
TRBD2	TRBJ2-5	few	TRBV19	TGTGCCAGTACCCCGGGACTAGCGGGGGTAGAGACCCAGTACTTC	CASTPGLAGVETQYF
NA	TRBJ2-1	NA	TRBV5-1	TGCGCCAGCAGCCTGCCGGGATCCTACAATGAGCAGTTCTTC	CASSLPGSYNEQFF
TRBD2	TRBJ2-7	NA	TRBV7-3	TGTGCCAGCAGCCCCAAGGCTGGGACTAGCGCCTTCTACGAGCAGTACTTC	CASSPKAGTSAFYEQYF
NA	TRBJ2-1	NA	TRBV2	TGTGCCAGCAGTGAAAGGGTGACGAGCTCCTACAATGAGCAGTTCTTC	CASSERVTSSYNEQFF
NA	TRBJ1-5	NA	TRBV6-5	TGTGCCAGCAGTTCCCTATCAGGGGATGGGGATCAGCCCCAGCATTTT	CASSSLSGDGDQPQHF
NA	TRBJ1-2	few	TRBV12-5	TGTGCTAGTGTTCCGGGAGGGACGCCTGGCTACACCTTC	CASVPGGTPGYTF
NA	TRBJ2-7	NA	TRBV5-6	TGTGCCAGCAGCTTTTTGGGCGAGCAGTACTTC	CASSFLGEQYF
NA	TRBJ2-2	few	TRBV7-2	TGTGCCAGCAGCCGGACGACTAACACCGGGGAGCTGTTTTTT	CASSRTTNTGELFF
TRBD1	TRBJ2-1	medium-sized	TRBV29-1	TGCAGCGTTGAAGGGGGGGACAGGGAAGACAATGAGCAGTTCTTC	CSVEGGDREDNEQFF
TRBD2	TRBJ2-3	many	TRBV4-3	TGCGCCAGCAGCCCAGTAGCGGGACGGGGAGCAGATACGCAGTATTTT	CASSPVAGRGADTQYF
NA	TRBJ2-5	many	TRBV5-1	TGCGCCAGCAGCTTGGAGACCCAGTACTTC	CASSLETQYF
TRBD2	TRBJ2-3	few	TRBV20-1	TGCAGTGCCCCAGGGGAGCGGGGGGGCCCGACAGATACGCAGTATTTT	CSAPGERGGPTDTQYF
NA	TRBJ2-7	NA	TRBV3-1	TGTGCCAGCAGCCCACACGGAATCTCCTACGAGCAGTACTTC	CASSPHGISYEQYF
TRBD1	TRBJ1-6	few	TRBV9	TGTGCCAGCAGCCACCAGGGGGCGAATTCACCCCTCCACTTT	CASSHQGANSPLHF
NA	TRBJ1-1	NA	TRBV27	TGTGCCAGCAGTTTATTAGCCCAGACGGGGGGGACTGAAGCTTTCTTT	CASSLLAQTGGTEAFF
NA	TRBJ2-7	few	TRBV5-6	TGTGCCAGCAGTTCCGATAGGGGCAGTAGCTCCTACGAGCAGTACTTC	CASSSDRGSSSYEQYF
TRBD2	TRBJ2-3	few	TRBV24-1	TGTGCCACCAGTGAAACGACTAGCGGGGGATCCCGCACAGATACGCAGTATTTT	CATSETTSGGSRTDTQYF
NA	TRBJ2-2	many	TRBV7-2	TGTGCCAGCAGCTCTCTCCCAGGAACCGCCGGGGAGCTGTTTTTT	CASSSLPGTAGELFF
NA	TRBJ2-3	many	TRBV2	TGTGCCAGCAGTGAAGCCCCAGATACGCAGTATTTT	CASSEAPDTQYF
TRBD2	TRBJ2-1	few	TRBV10-2	TGCGCCAGCAGTGGGACTAGCGGGGGGGCGGGTGAGCAGTTCTTC	CASSGTSGGAGEQFF
NA	TRBJ2-6	NA	TRBV9	TGTGCCAGCAGCGGGGAGGGGACAGGGACTAGCTCTGGGGCCAACGTCCTGACTTTC	CASSGEGTGTSSGANVLTF
NA	TRBJ2-1	NA	TRBV12-3/TRBV12-4	TGTGCCAGCACCCTGGACACGACCTACAATGAGCAGTTCTTC	CASTLDTTYNEQFF
NA	TRBJ1-1	few	TRBV29-1	TGCAGCGCTGGCAGGGGTACTGAAGCTTTCTTT	CSAGRGTEAFF
NA	TRBJ1-3	NA	TRBV4-3	TGCGCCAGCAGCCAAGGACAGTTCTCTGGAAACACCATATATTTT	CASSQGQFSGNTIYF
NA	TRBJ2-7	NA	TRBV9	TGTGCCAGCAGCGTAGGATCGCAGGGGTCGTACGAGCAGTACTTC	CASSVGSQGSYEQYF
NA	TRBJ1-5	NA	TRBV4-3	TGCGCCAGCAGCCAAGAGCGGAATAACAATCAGCCCCAGCATTTT	CASSQERNNNQPQHF